This is a list of T cell receptor beta chains from one sample in a study of blood T cell repertoires in COVID-19. The table came from immunoSEQ multiplex PCR; TCRdb's copy has only in-frame clones and leaves some out. The sample lists nearly 55,000 clones, just under 80% seen once, with 14% to 15% in the top ten. The sequenced sample consisted of peripheral blood. These receptors all come from a human donor with active or convalescent COVID-19. The donor label of this sample is uncertain. Both conserved end residues are part of each CDR3. A D gene is named only where the DNA matches it firmly. Expanded clones are given a class, and other clones once, few, many or no size at all.

abundance	v_gene	j_gene	d_gene	CDR3aa	CDR3nt
-	TRBV4-2	TRBJ2-7	TRBD1	CASSQALGQGAYEQYF	TGTGCCAGCAGCCAAGCCCTCGGACAGGGGGCCTACGAGCAGTACTTC
-	TRBV12-5	TRBJ2-5	TRBD2	CASAPGLGTQTQYF	TGTGCTAGTGCTCCGGGACTAGGAACGCAGACCCAGTACTTC
-	TRBV29-1	TRBJ2-1	-	CSLIRETEQFF	TGCAGCCTTATCCGGGAGACTGAGCAGTTCTTC
-	TRBV9	TRBJ2-7	TRBD2	CASSVGSSGVPYEQYF	TGTGCCAGCAGCGTAGGTTCTAGCGGGGTCCCCTACGAGCAGTACTTC
-	TRBV28	TRBJ2-2	-	CATSPLGLVNTGELFF	TGTGCCACCTCCCCCCTTGGGCTCGTAAACACCGGGGAGCTGTTTTTT
-	TRBV19	TRBJ2-1	-	CASNPRDSSPEQFF	TGTGCCAGTAATCCCAGAGACTCCTCCCCTGAGCAGTTCTTC
-	TRBV5-1	TRBJ2-5	-	CASSLLGGNQETQYF	TGCGCCAGCAGCTTGTTGGGCGGGAACCAAGAGACCCAGTACTTC
-	TRBV6-5	TRBJ2-7	-	CASRAAESFSYEQYF	TGTGCCAGCAGAGCCGCGGAGTCCTTTTCCTACGAGCAGTACTTC
few	TRBV9	TRBJ1-1	-	CASSPRVGMNTEAFF	TGTGCCAGCAGCCCGAGGGTAGGGATGAACACTGAAGCTTTCTTT
-	TRBV6-5	TRBJ2-1	TRBD2	CARKTGTSGINEQFF	TGTGCCAGGAAGACCGGGACTAGCGGGATTAATGAGCAGTTCTTC
-	TRBV6-5	TRBJ1-2	-	CASSYDTQGYGYTF	TGTGCCAGCAGTTACGACACCCAGGGGTATGGCTACACCTTC
few	TRBV7-2	TRBJ1-3	-	CASGAGSNTIYF	TGTGCCAGCGGGGCAGGGTCGAACACCATATATTTT
few	TRBV5-1	TRBJ2-7	-	CASSLMQYSYEQYF	TGCGCCAGCAGCTTGATGCAGTACTCCTACGAGCAGTACTTC
-	TRBV27	TRBJ2-5	-	CASSLRETQETQYF	TGTGCCAGCAGCCTTCGGGAGACCCAAGAGACCCAGTACTTC
once	TRBV6-1	TRBJ2-1	-	CASSENPFTEYNEQFF	TGTGCCAGCAGTGAAAATCCCTTCACCGAGTACAATGAGCAGTTCTTC
-	TRBV7-3	TRBJ2-5	TRBD2	CASSLILAVETQYF	TGTGCCAGCAGCTTAATACTAGCGGTAGAGACCCAGTACTTC
many	TRBV5-1	TRBJ1-2	TRBD1	CASQGTEQGYTF	TGCGCCAGCCAGGGGACAGAGCAGGGCTACACCTTC
-	TRBV18	TRBJ2-7	-	CASSPPRATGEQYF	TGTGCCAGCTCACCACCCAGGGCTACGGGCGAGCAGTACTTC
few	TRBV10-3	TRBJ1-1	-	CAIRYRVEGTEAFF	TGTGCCATCAGGTACAGGGTTGAAGGCACTGAAGCTTTCTTT
few	TRBV11-3	TRBJ2-7	TRBD1	CASSPQPNDRDGENWYEQYF	TGTGCCAGCAGCCCTCAGCCCAACGACAGGGATGGAGAAAACTGGTACGAGCAGTACTTC
-	TRBV30	TRBJ2-4	TRBD2	CAWRLAGGPGNIQYF	TGTGCCTGGAGACTAGCGGGAGGGCCGGGAAACATTCAGTACTTC
-	TRBV24-1	TRBJ2-1	TRBD2	CATSDMSTSASYNEQFF	TGTGCCACCAGTGATATGTCGACTAGCGCTTCCTACAATGAGCAGTTCTTC
-	TRBV20-1	TRBJ1-4	-	CSASTQSTNEKLFF	TGCAGTGCTAGTACACAGTCAACTAATGAAAAACTGTTTTTT
-	TRBV2	TRBJ2-7	-	CATHRESVGEQYF	TGTGCCACCCACCGGGAGTCGGTAGGCGAGCAGTACTTC
-	TRBV6-5	TRBJ1-6	-	CASPDPRGQRSPLHF	TGTGCCAGCCCCGATCCCAGGGGCCAGCGGTCACCCCTCCACTTT
once	TRBV2	TRBJ1-6	TRBD1	CASSGIRDSNSPLHF	TGTGCCAGCAGTGGAATTCGGGACAGTAATTCACCCCTCCACTTT
-	TRBV11-3	TRBJ1-3	-	CASSRGGPTGNTIYF	TGTGCCAGCAGCCGGGGTGGGCCGACTGGAAACACCATATATTTT
-	TRBV5-4	TRBJ2-1	TRBD2	CASSLSGSGAYNEQFF	TGTGCCAGCAGCTTGAGCGGGAGTGGGGCCTACAATGAGCAGTTCTTC
-	TRBV24-1	TRBJ2-5	-	CATSDLGGVGETQYF	TGTGCCACCAGTGATTTAGGGGGAGTTGGAGAGACCCAGTACTTC
-	TRBV5-6	TRBJ1-2	TRBD1	CASSPGTAPGYTF	TGTGCCAGCAGCCCCGGGACAGCCCCTGGCTACACCTTC
-	TRBV25-1	TRBJ2-1	TRBD2	CASRPTRTSGSFYNEQFF	TGTGCCAGCAGACCCACTAGAACTAGCGGGAGTTTTTACAATGAGCAGTTCTTC
-	TRBV12-3/TRBV12-4	TRBJ2-3	-	CASSLGWGDTQYF	TGTGCCAGCAGTTTGGGGTGGGGCGATACGCAGTATTTT
-	TRBV3-1/TRBV3-2	TRBJ2-7	-	CASSQSTGLLYF	TGTGCCAGCAGCCAGAGCACAGGGTTGTTGTACTTC
-	TRBV5-6	TRBJ2-2	TRBD1	CASSLNRDRGPGELFF	TGTGCCAGCAGCCTCAACCGGGACAGGGGGCCCGGGGAGCTGTTTTTT
-	TRBV27	TRBJ2-7	TRBD2	CASSSGLAGVYEQYF	TGTGCCAGCAGTTCGGGACTAGCGGGAGTGTACGAGCAGTACTTC
-	TRBV6-2/TRBV6-3	TRBJ1-2	TRBD1	CASSYPQGSYGYTF	TGTGCCAGCAGTTACCCACAGGGGTCCTATGGCTACACCTTC
few	TRBV4-2	TRBJ1-1	-	CASSPREGDYWGTEAFF	TGTGCCAGCAGCCCCCGGGAAGGGGACTATTGGGGGACTGAAGCTTTCTTT
-	TRBV5-4	TRBJ2-5	TRBD2	CASSLAEAGGKTQYF	TGTGCCAGCAGCTTGGCCGAGGCGGGAGGGAAGACCCAGTACTTC
once	TRBV29-1	TRBJ2-5	-	CSVLWTNKGETQYF	TGCAGCGTTCTCTGGACAAACAAGGGGGAGACCCAGTACTTC
medium-sized	TRBV5-1	TRBJ2-2	-	CASSNGQPGELFF	TGCGCCAGCAGCAACGGACAACCCGGGGAGCTGTTTTTT
once	TRBV4-2	TRBJ2-1	-	CASSQATGHSYNEQFF	TGTGCCAGCAGCCAGGCGACTGGCCACTCCTACAATGAGCAGTTCTTC
-	TRBV27	TRBJ2-7	TRBD1	CASSLTGQNYEQYF	TGTGCCAGCAGTTTAACGGGACAGAACTACGAGCAGTACTTC
-	TRBV7-2	TRBJ2-1	TRBD2	CASSWASGTGNEQFF	TGTGCCAGCAGCTGGGCTAGCGGGACCGGCAATGAGCAGTTCTTC
-	TRBV5-1	TRBJ1-1	TRBD1	CASSLDGTGWTEAFF	TGCGCCAGCAGCTTGGACGGGACAGGATGGACTGAAGCTTTCTTT